This is a list of T cell receptor beta chains from one sample in a study of blood T cells in healthy people across ages. TCRdb processed the 5' RACE reads anew with MiXCR; each CDR3 protein has one entry. The table includes under 850,000 distinct CDR3 sequences, 30% to 45% detected once. The sequencing sample was made of blood. The source of these receptors is a man aged 18 to 35 in good health. The CDR3 runs from the conserved cysteine through the conserved F or W. A D gene is named only where the DNA matches it firmly. Clone size, where shown, is once, few, many, or a class for clones that have expanded.

clone_size | j_call | v_call | d_call | cdr3_aa | cdr3_nt
few | TRBJ2-7 | TRBV12-3/TRBV12-4 | TRBD1 | CASSATGGYEQYF | TGTGCCAGCAGTGCAACAGGGGGCTACGAGCAGTACTTC
many | TRBJ2-6 | TRBV10-3 | TRBD2 | CASWPGLAVFGSGANVLTF | TGTGCCTCATGGCCGGGACTAGCGGTTTTTGGCTCTGGGGCCAACGTCCTGACTTTC
few | TRBJ2-7 | TRBV6-2/TRBV6-3 | NA | CASSYASTGEQYF | TGTGCCAGCAGTTACGCTTCGACGGGCGAGCAGTACTTC
NA | TRBJ2-3 | TRBV12-3/TRBV12-4 | NA | CASSVIASTDTQYF | TGTGCCAGCAGTGTAATAGCCAGCACAGATACGCAGTATTTT
many | TRBJ2-5 | TRBV20-1 | TRBD1 | CSARLGTAQETQYF | TGCAGTGCTAGACTCGGGACAGCCCAAGAGACCCAGTACTTC
NA | TRBJ1-2 | TRBV4-1 | TRBD1 | CASSSDREVVSGYTF | TGCGCCAGCAGCAGCGACAGGGAAGTCGTCTCAGGCTACACCTTC
few | TRBJ1-5 | TRBV12-3/TRBV12-4 | NA | CASNSQGPGNQPQHF | TGTGCCAGCAACTCACAGGGTCCGGGCAATCAGCCCCAGCATTTT
few | TRBJ2-3 | TRBV7-2 | NA | CASRRNGYGVSTDTQYF | TGTGCCAGCAGGAGGAATGGGTACGGGGTAAGCACAGATACGCAGTATTTT
NA | TRBJ2-7 | TRBV6-5 | NA | CASSYVQGLPSLVSSYEQYF | TGTGCCAGCAGTTACGTCCAGGGGCTGCCCAGTTTAGTCAGTTCCTACGAGCAGTACTTC
many | TRBJ2-3 | TRBV6-5 | TRBD2 | CASSYAGLVADTQYF | TGTGCCAGCAGTTACGCGGGACTAGTCGCAGATACGCAGTATTTT
NA | TRBJ2-5 | TRBV12-3/TRBV12-4 | NA | CASSPTAYNEQYF | TGTGCCAGCAGTCCCACAGCATACAATGAGCAGTACTTC
few | TRBJ1-5 | TRBV9 | NA | CASSVEGGVQPQHF | TGTGCCAGCAGCGTAGAAGGGGGGGTGCAGCCCCAGCATTTT
NA | TRBJ1-2 | TRBV3-1 | TRBD1 | CASSQDSLPRVDRVYGYTF | TGTGCCAGCAGCCAAGATTCCCTTCCCAGGGTAGACAGGGTTTATGGCTACACCTTC
NA | TRBJ2-5 | TRBV6-2/TRBV6-3 | TRBD2 | CASNYGATSSGDSQETQYF | TGTGCCAGCAACTACGGGGCCACCTCTAGCGGAGATAGCCAAGAGACCCAGTACTTC
NA | TRBJ2-7 | TRBV7-6 | NA | CASSLRSSRFEAPYEQYF | TGTGCCAGCAGCCTTAGATCCAGCCGTTTCGAGGCACCCTACGAGCAGTACTTC
many | TRBJ2-1 | TRBV7-6 | NA | CASSSTQNLVNEQFF | TGTGCCAGCAGCTCGACACAGAATTTGGTGAATGAGCAGTTCTTC
few | TRBJ1-1 | TRBV20-1 | NA | CSARDREGLNTEAFF | TGCAGTGCTAGAGATCGGGAGGGTTTGAACACTGAAGCTTTCTTT
few | TRBJ1-4 | TRBV29-1 | NA | CSVESPGIGEKLFF | TGCAGCGTTGAGAGTCCCGGGATTGGTGAAAAACTGTTTTTT
NA | TRBJ2-3 | TRBV7-8 | NA | CASILEGQADTQYF | TGTGCCAGCATCTTAGAAGGTCAGGCAGATACGCAGTATTTT
many | TRBJ2-3 | TRBV7-2 | NA | CASSGSGRGLTDTQYF | TGTGCCAGCAGCGGCAGCGGACGGGGACTCACAGATACGCAGTATTTT
NA | TRBJ2-3 | TRBV20-1 | TRBD2 | CSAQTSGVTDTQYF | TGCAGTGCTCAGACTAGCGGGGTCACAGATACGCAGTATTTT
NA | TRBJ1-4 | TRBV12-3/TRBV12-4 | NA | CASRGGQGSEKLFF | TGTGCCAGCAGAGGAGGGCAGGGGTCTGAAAAACTGTTTTTT
few | TRBJ2-7 | TRBV7-2 | NA | CASSLGPEPYEQYF | TGTGCCAGCAGCCTTGGACCGGAGCCCTACGAGCAGTACTTC
few | TRBJ2-1 | TRBV20-1 | TRBD2 | CSARDDQRGNIYNEQFF | TGCAGTGCTAGAGATGACCAGCGGGGTAATATCTACAATGAGCAGTTCTTC
few | TRBJ2-5 | TRBV7-2 | TRBD2 | CASSLASGGSETQYF | TGTGCCAGCAGCTTAGCAAGCGGGGGGTCAGAGACCCAGTACTTC
few | TRBJ1-3 | TRBV20-1 | TRBD1 | CSARGLRQGIHSGNTIYF | TGCAGTGCTAGAGGCTTGAGACAGGGGATCCACTCTGGAAACACCATATATTTT